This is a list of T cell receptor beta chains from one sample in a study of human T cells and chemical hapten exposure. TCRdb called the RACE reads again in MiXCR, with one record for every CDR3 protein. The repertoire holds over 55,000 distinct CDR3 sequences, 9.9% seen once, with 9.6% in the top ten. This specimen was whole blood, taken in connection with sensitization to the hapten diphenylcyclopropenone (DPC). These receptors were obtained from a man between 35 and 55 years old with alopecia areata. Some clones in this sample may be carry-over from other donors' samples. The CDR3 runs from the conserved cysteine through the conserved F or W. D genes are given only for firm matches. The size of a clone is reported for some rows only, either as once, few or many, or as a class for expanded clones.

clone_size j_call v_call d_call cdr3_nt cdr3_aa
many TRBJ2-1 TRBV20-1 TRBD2 TGCAGTGCTAGCCGGCTAGCGGGACTTGAGCAGTTCTTC CSASRLAGLEQFF
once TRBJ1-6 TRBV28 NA TGTGCCAGCAGTTTATTACCGATAAATTCACCCCTCCACTTT CASSLLPINSPLHF
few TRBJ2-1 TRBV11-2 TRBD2 TGTGCCAGCAGCTGGGCGCTAGCGGGAGGAAGAAATAATGAGCAGTTCTTC CASSWALAGGRNNEQFF
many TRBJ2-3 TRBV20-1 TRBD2 TGCAGTGCTAGACCTAGCGGGTTCAAGAATACGCAGTATTTT CSARPSGFKNTQYF
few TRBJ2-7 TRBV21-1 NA TGTGCCAGCAGCAAAAAAGACGCGCGGGAGGGCCTCTACGAGCAGTACTTC CASSKKDAREGLYEQYF
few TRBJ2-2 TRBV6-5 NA TGTGCCAGCAGTTACTCTGCGGGGCGGGCCGGGGAGCTGTTTTTT CASSYSAGRAGELFF
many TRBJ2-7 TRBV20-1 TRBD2 TGCAGTGCTAGTTCCCCAAGCGGGAGGCACACCTACGAGCAGTACTTC CSASSPSGRHTYEQYF
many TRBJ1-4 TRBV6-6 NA TGTGCCAGCAGTTACCCCACAGCAACTAATGAAAAACTGTTTTTT CASSYPTATNEKLFF
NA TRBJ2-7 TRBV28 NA TGTGCCAGCCGGATATTGGGGGAGAGCTCCTACGAGCAGTACTTC CASRILGESSYEQYF
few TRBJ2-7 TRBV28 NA TGTGCCAGCATCGGGACAACTCCCAGCGAGCAGTACTTC CASIGTTPSEQYF
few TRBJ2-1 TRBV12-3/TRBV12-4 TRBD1 TGTGCCATTTCGCAGGGGGCTTGGGGTAATGAGCAGTTCTTC CAISQGAWGNEQFF
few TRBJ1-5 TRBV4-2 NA TGTGCCAGCAGCCAAGTTCCAGGGGCTTTCAATCAGCCCCAGCATTTT CASSQVPGAFNQPQHF
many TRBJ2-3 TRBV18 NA TGTGCCAGCTCACCACCCACCACAGATACGCAGTATTTT CASSPPTTDTQYF
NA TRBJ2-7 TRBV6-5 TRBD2 TGTGCCAGCAAACCTAGGACTAGCTCCTACGAGCAGTACTTC CASKPRTSSYEQYF
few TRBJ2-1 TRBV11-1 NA TGTGCCAGCAGCTTCTCGACCGATGAGCAGTTCTTC CASSFSTDEQFF
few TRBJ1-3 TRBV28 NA TGTGCCAGCAGGTACCTAGGGAGTGGAAACACCATATATTTT CASRYLGSGNTIYF
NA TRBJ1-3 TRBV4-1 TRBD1 TGCGCCAGCAGCCGAGGAACCGGGACAGGGGTTGGAAACACCATATATTTT CASSRGTGTGVGNTIYF
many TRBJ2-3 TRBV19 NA TGTGCCAGTAGTATCGCAGATACGCAGTATTTT CASSIADTQYF
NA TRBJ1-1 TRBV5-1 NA TGCGCCAGCAGCTTCGGTAGGGAAGGCACTGAAGCTTTCTTT CASSFGREGTEAFF
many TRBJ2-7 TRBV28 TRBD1 TGTGCCAGCAGTTTAGGGACAGGGTACGAGCAGTACTTC CASSLGTGYEQYF
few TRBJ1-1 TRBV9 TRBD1 TGTGCCAGCAGCGTAGCGTCAGACAGGGGGATCCTCGACACTGAAGCTTTCTTT CASSVASDRGILDTEAFF
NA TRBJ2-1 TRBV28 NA TGTGCCAGCAGTTTCGAGGGTCTTTTACATCGAGAGCAGTTCTTC CASSFEGLLHREQFF
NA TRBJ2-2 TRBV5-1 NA TGCGCCAGCAGTGACCTCGGGGAGCTGTTTTTT CASSDLGELFF
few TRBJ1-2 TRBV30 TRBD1 TGTGCCTGGAGTGGGACAGGGTGGTATGGCTACACCTTC CAWSGTGWYGYTF
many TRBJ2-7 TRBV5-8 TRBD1 TGTGCCAGCAGCTACGGACAGGAGGAATCCTACGAGCAGTACTTC CASSYGQEESYEQYF
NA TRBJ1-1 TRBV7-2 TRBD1 TGTGCCAGCAGCTTAAGGGCCGGGACAGGGGATCTGAACACTGAAGCTTTCTTT CASSLRAGTGDLNTEAFF
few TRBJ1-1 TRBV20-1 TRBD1 TGCAGTGCTAGAGACCTCAGGACAGGGGGAGTCACTGAAGCTTTCTTT CSARDLRTGGVTEAFF
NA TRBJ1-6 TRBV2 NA TGTGCCAGCAGTACCCAGGACTCCTATAATTCACCCCTCCACTTT CASSTQDSYNSPLHF
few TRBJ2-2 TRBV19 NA TGTGCCAGTAGTAGAAGTGGAGACTGGGCGAACACCGGGGAGCTGTTTTTT CASSRSGDWANTGELFF
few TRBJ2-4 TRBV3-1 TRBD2 TGTGCCAGCAGCCGCCAAAGACTAGCGGGAACCTCAAACATTCAGTACTTC CASSRQRLAGTSNIQYF
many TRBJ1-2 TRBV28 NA TGTGCCAGCAGCCTACCACTGGGGACGCCAGGCTACACCTTC CASSLPLGTPGYTF
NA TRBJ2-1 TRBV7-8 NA TGTGCCAGCAGCTCCCGGACACGACTTTTCTACAATGAGCAGTTCTTC CASSSRTRLFYNEQFF
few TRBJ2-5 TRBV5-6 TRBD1 TGTGCCAGCAGCTTGCGGATCGGGACAGGGGGCACCGAGACCCAGTACTTC CASSLRIGTGGTETQYF
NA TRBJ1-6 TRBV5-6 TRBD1 TGTGCCAGCAGCACCTGGACAGGGGCGAGGAATTCACCCCTCCACTTT CASSTWTGARNSPLHF
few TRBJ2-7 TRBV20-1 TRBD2 TGCAGTGCTAGAGATCCTAGCGGGTTGACCTACGAGCAGTACTTC CSARDPSGLTYEQYF
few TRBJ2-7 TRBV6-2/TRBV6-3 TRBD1 TGTGCCAGCGGGGACAGGGGGCCCTACGAGCAGTACTTC CASGDRGPYEQYF
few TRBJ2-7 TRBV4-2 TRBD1 TGTGCCAGCCGGCTCGGGACAGGGGACATCTACGAGCAGTACTTC CASRLGTGDIYEQYF
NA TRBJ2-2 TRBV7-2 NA TGTGCCAGCAGCATAAGCGGACCAAACACCGGGGAGCTGTTTTTT CASSISGPNTGELFF
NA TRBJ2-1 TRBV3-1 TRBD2 TGTGCCAGCAGCCAAGAATGGCCGGGGCCTAGCGGGAAGAATGAGCAGTTCTTC CASSQEWPGPSGKNEQFF
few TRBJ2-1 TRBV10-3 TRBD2 TGTGCCATCAGCCCAAGCGGGAGAAGCTCCTACAATGAGCAGTTCTTC CAISPSGRSSYNEQFF
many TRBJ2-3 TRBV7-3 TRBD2 TGTGCCAGCAGCCAGCCTAGCGGCGGCGGCACAGATACGCAGTATTTT CASSQPSGGGTDTQYF
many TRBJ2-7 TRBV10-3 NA TGTGCCATCAGTGTCATGGACGGCTACGAGCAGTACTTC CAISVMDGYEQYF
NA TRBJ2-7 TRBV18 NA TGTGCCAGCTCACCGAACCTAGAATACGAGCAGTACTTC CASSPNLEYEQYF
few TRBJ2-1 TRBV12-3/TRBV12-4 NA TGTGCCAGCAGCTACGGACTAAGCTCCTACAATGAGCAGTTCTTC CASSYGLSSYNEQFF
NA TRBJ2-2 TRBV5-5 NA TGTGCCAGCAGCTTGACTGGTTCCAAAGTGGACGGGGAGCTGTTTTTT CASSLTGSKVDGELFF
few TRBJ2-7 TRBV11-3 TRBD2 TGTGCCAGCAGCCAAGGACTAGGCGAGCAGTACTTC CASSQGLGEQYF
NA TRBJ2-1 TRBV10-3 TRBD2 TGTGCCATCAGTGAGTCGACAGGACTAGCGGACCAGTTCTTC CAISESTGLADQFF